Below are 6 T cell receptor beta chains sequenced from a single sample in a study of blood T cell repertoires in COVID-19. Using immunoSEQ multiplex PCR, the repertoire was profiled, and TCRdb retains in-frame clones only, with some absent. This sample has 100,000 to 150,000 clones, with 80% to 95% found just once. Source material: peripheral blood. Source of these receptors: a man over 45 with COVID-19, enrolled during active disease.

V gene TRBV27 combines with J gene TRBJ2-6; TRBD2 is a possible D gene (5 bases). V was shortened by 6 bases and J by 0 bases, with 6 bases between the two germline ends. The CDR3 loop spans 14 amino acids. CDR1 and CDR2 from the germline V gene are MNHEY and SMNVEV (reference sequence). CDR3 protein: CASRGDSGANVLTF. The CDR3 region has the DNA TGTGCCAGCAGGGGAGACTCTGGGGCCAACGTCCTGACTTTC. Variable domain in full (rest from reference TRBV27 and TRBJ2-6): EAQVTQNPRYLITVTGKKLTVTCSQNMNHEYMSWYRQDPGLGLRQIYYSMNVEVTDKGDVPEGYKVSRKEKRNFPLILESPSPNQTSLYFCASRGDSGANVLTFGAGSRLTVL.

The CDR3 sequence is CASSPDPGLSNEQFF. The CDR3 region has the DNA TGCGCCAGCAGCCCAGACCCGGGACTAAGTAATGAGCAGTTCTTC. The rearrangement uses TRBV5-1 and TRBJ2-1; 7 positions agree with TRBD2. The CDR3 runs to 15 residues. With 4 bases clipped from V and 7 bases from J, the junction kept 11 bases outside the gene matches. The germline CDR1 and CDR2 sequences are SGHRS and YFSETQ.

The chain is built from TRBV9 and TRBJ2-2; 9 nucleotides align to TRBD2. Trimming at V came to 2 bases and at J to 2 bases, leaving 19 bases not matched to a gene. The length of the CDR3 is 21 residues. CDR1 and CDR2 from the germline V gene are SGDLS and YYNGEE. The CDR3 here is CASSVRPAVEREASNTGELFF. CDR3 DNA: TGTGCCAGCAGCGTCCGCCCCGCGGTCGAGCGGGAGGCTTCTAACACCGGGGAGCTGTTTTTT.

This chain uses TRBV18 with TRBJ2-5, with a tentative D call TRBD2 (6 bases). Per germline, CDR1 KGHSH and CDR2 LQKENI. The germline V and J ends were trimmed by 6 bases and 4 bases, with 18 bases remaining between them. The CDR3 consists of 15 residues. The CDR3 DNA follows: TGTGCCAGCTCCCCCGTGGGGGGAGAAGGAGAGACCCAGTACTTC. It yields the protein CASSPVGGEGETQYF.

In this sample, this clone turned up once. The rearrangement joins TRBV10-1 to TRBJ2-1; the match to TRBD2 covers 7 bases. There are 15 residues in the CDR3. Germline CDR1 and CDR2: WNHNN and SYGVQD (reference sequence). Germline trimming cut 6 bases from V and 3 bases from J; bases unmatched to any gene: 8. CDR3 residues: CASSESGAGYNEQFF. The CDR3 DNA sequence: TGCGCCAGCAGCGAAAGCGGGGCGGGCTACAATGAGCAGTTCTTC.

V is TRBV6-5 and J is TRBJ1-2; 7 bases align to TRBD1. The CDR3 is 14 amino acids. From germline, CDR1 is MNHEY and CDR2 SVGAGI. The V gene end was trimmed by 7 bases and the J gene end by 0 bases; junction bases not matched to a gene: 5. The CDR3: CASIMGQTNYGYTF. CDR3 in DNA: TGTGCCAGCATCATGGGACAGACTAACTATGGCTACACCTTC.